Listed here is a single T cell receptor (beta chain). Some clones are missing from TCRdb's copy, which holds only in-frame ones; the method was immunoSEQ multiplex PCR. The profile covers approximately 220,000 clones, with about nine tenths appearing a single time and 3.5% to 4.5% taken by the ten largest. Individuals drawn from around 24 US areas were roughly 18 to 95 years old. This specimen belongs to a study of blood T cell repertoires in COVID-19. This TCR derives from a woman aged 40 to 50 with acute COVID-19. The source material was PBMCs or T cells enriched from blood (not recorded which).

CDR3 sequence reads: CASTEFPGTGGTDTQYF. For the CDR3, the DNA is TGCGCCAGCACCGAATTCCCCGGGACAGGGGGCACAGATACGCAGTATTTT. The chain recombines TRBV5-1 with TRBJ2-3; 10 nucleotides line up with TRBD1. CDR3 length: 17 amino acids. After removal of 6 bases from V and 1 base from J, the junction contained 11 bases not matched to a gene. The germline V gene encodes CDR1 SGHRS and CDR2 YFSETQ.